This TCR beta chain was recorded in a study of shared clonotypes between healthy human individuals. Turning to the study itself: Three plates each covered CD4 naive and memory; CD8 naive two, CD8 memory one.

Deletions cut 4 bases from V and 2 bases from J, with 13 bases between. Per germline, CDR1 SGHRS and CDR2 YFSETQ. This CDR3 comprises 14 residues. Donation came from healthy HIV-negative adults that had no recent acute infections or vaccinations. A note on this clone: What it binds is not known.

The study's findings and limits: Sequencing depth was predicted to influence how clonotypes are shared among donors. Estimated richness was generally greater in naive than memory subsets.

The method was immunoSEQ multiplex PCR; TCRdb's version includes in-frame clones alone and lacks a portion of them. The data contain roughly 2.5 million clones, 90% to 95% of them seen just once; the ten biggest clones take up around 0.14%. This receptor was taken from a young man in good health. The sequenced sample was naive CD4+ T cells sorted from blood. The subset here: CD45RA+ positively selected. The V and J genes are TRBV5-1 and TRBJ2-7; TRBD2 is a possible D gene (5 bases). In nucleotides, the CDR3 is TGCGCCAGCAGCCCTAGAGGGCTACCCTACGAGCAGTACTTC. Protein product: CASSPRGLPYEQYF. Looking up the rest from reference TRBV5-1 and TRBJ2-7 gives the full variable domain: KAGVTQTPRYLIKTRGQQVTLSCSPISGHRSVSWYQQTPGQGLQFLFEYFSETQRNKGNFPGRFSGRQFSNSRSEMNVSTLELGDSALYLCASSPRGLPYEQYFGPGTRLTVT.